Listed below are T cell receptor beta chains from one sample, sequenced in a study of shared clonotypes between healthy human individuals. The repertoire was sequenced with immunoSEQ multiplex PCR; TCRdb's copy has only in-frame clones and lacks some. This table holds about 510,000 clones, about 80% found once. The specimen was PBMCs. Source of these receptors: a woman between 40 and 50 years old in good health. Some clones in this sample may be carry-over from other donors' samples. Each CDR3 is given with its conserved first and last residue. The order of the fields is CDR3 protein, CDR3 DNA, D gene, J gene, V gene, clone size. A D gene is named only where the DNA matches it firmly. Clone size is given for some rows only: seen once, a few or many times, or a class if the clone is expanded.

CDR3aa: CASSSRGLDSPLHF
CDR3nt: TGCGCCAGCAGCTCAAGAGGGTTGGATTCACCCCTCCACTTT
d_gene: NA
j_gene: TRBJ1-6
v_gene: TRBV4-1
abundance: NA

CDR3aa: CASKELTGRYEQYF
CDR3nt: TGCGCCAGCAAAGAGTTGACAGGGCGATACGAGCAGTACTTC
d_gene: TRBD1
j_gene: TRBJ2-7
v_gene: TRBV10-2
abundance: NA

CDR3aa: CASSLDIRSYEQYF
CDR3nt: TGTGCCAGCAGCTTGGACATTCGATCCTACGAGCAGTACTTC
d_gene: NA
j_gene: TRBJ2-7
v_gene: TRBV5-4
abundance: NA

CDR3aa: CASSLARNSETQYF
CDR3nt: TGTGCCAGCAGCTTAGCGCGTAATTCGGAGACCCAGTACTTC
d_gene: NA
j_gene: TRBJ2-5
v_gene: TRBV7-6
abundance: NA

CDR3aa: CASSLGRWGREQYF
CDR3nt: TGTGCCAGCAGTTTAGGGCGGTGGGGGCGCGAGCAGTACTTC
d_gene: NA
j_gene: TRBJ2-7
v_gene: TRBV27
abundance: few

CDR3aa: CAWKLAGAQETQYF
CDR3nt: TGTGCCTGGAAGCTAGCGGGGGCACAAGAGACCCAGTACTTC
d_gene: TRBD2
j_gene: TRBJ2-5
v_gene: TRBV30
abundance: NA

CDR3aa: CASSYLAGRYNEQFF
CDR3nt: TGTGCCAGCAGTTACCTAGCGGGCAGGTACAATGAGCAGTTCTTC
d_gene: TRBD2
j_gene: TRBJ2-1
v_gene: TRBV6-5
abundance: NA

CDR3aa: CASSQGIRRSAGELFF
CDR3nt: TGCGCCAGCAGCCAAGGGATTCGCAGGTCGGCCGGGGAGCTGTTTTTT
d_gene: NA
j_gene: TRBJ2-2
v_gene: TRBV4-1
abundance: NA

CDR3aa: CASRPTGDGELFF
CDR3nt: TGTGCCAGCAGGCCAACAGGGGACGGGGAGCTGTTTTTT
d_gene: TRBD1
j_gene: TRBJ2-2
v_gene: TRBV6-5
abundance: NA

CDR3aa: CATRRGADSPLHF
CDR3nt: TGTGCCACCCGGAGGGGAGCTGATTCACCCCTCCACTTT
d_gene: NA
j_gene: TRBJ1-6
v_gene: TRBV6-5
abundance: NA

CDR3aa: CASSQGPPGTSISYEQYF
CDR3nt: TGTGCCAGCAGCCAAGGTCCCCCCGGGACCTCGATCTCCTACGAGCAGTACTTC
d_gene: NA
j_gene: TRBJ2-7
v_gene: TRBV5-4
abundance: NA

CDR3aa: CASKPETVEKLFF
CDR3nt: TGTGCCAGCAAGCCGGAGACTGTCGAAAAACTGTTTTTT
d_gene: NA
j_gene: TRBJ1-4
v_gene: TRBV2
abundance: NA

CDR3aa: CASSPTAENTEAFF
CDR3nt: TGTGCCAGCTCACCAACGGCGGAGAACACTGAAGCTTTCTTT
d_gene: NA
j_gene: TRBJ1-1
v_gene: TRBV18
abundance: NA

CDR3aa: CASSSSSGTGKIGELFF
CDR3nt: TGTGCCAGCAGCTCTAGTTCTGGGACAGGGAAAATCGGGGAGCTGTTTTTT
d_gene: TRBD1
j_gene: TRBJ2-2
v_gene: TRBV7-2
abundance: NA

CDR3aa: CASSLVLGTSGSTGYEQYF
CDR3nt: TGTGCCAGCAGCTTGGTTCTCGGGACTAGCGGGAGTACGGGGTACGAGCAGTACTTC
d_gene: TRBD2
j_gene: TRBJ2-7
v_gene: TRBV5-4
abundance: NA

CDR3aa: CASSESNGYEQFF
CDR3nt: TGCGCCAGCAGTGAGTCGAATGGCTATGAGCAGTTCTTC
d_gene: NA
j_gene: TRBJ2-1
v_gene: TRBV10-1
abundance: NA

CDR3aa: CASSPRAAVYNEQFF
CDR3nt: TGTGCCAGCTCACCCAGAGCGGCCGTCTACAATGAGCAGTTCTTC
d_gene: NA
j_gene: TRBJ2-1
v_gene: TRBV18
abundance: NA

CDR3aa: CASSPLAGAPTQYF
CDR3nt: TGTGCCAGCAGCCCCCTGGCGGGGGCCCCGACCCAGTACTTC
d_gene: NA
j_gene: TRBJ2-5
v_gene: TRBV7-2
abundance: NA

CDR3aa: CASSAQRRQDIQNYGYTF
CDR3nt: TGTGCCAGCAGCGCCCAGCGGCGGCAGGATATTCAAAACTATGGCTACACCTTC
d_gene: NA
j_gene: TRBJ1-2
v_gene: TRBV2
abundance: NA

CDR3aa: CASSFSGEVTDTQYF
CDR3nt: TGTGCCAGCAGCTTTAGCGGGGAGGTTACAGATACGCAGTATTTT
d_gene: TRBD2
j_gene: TRBJ2-3
v_gene: TRBV7-9
abundance: NA

CDR3aa: CASSFSEVTEAFF
CDR3nt: TGTGCCAGCAGCTTCTCCGAGGTGACTGAAGCTTTCTTT
d_gene: NA
j_gene: TRBJ1-1
v_gene: TRBV7-9
abundance: NA

CDR3aa: CSAREIYEQFF
CDR3nt: TGCAGTGCTAGAGAGATCTATGAGCAGTTCTTC
d_gene: NA
j_gene: TRBJ2-1
v_gene: TRBV20-1
abundance: NA

CDR3aa: CASGGRNSGNTIYF
CDR3nt: TGTGCCAGCGGCGGCAGGAACTCTGGAAACACCATATATTTT
d_gene: NA
j_gene: TRBJ1-3
v_gene: TRBV6-5
abundance: NA

CDR3aa: CASSLQGAGTGELFF
CDR3nt: TGTGCCAGCAGCTTACAGGGGGCCGGCACCGGGGAGCTGTTTTTT
d_gene: TRBD1
j_gene: TRBJ2-2
v_gene: TRBV5-4
abundance: few

CDR3aa: CAWRNGLSGNTIYF
CDR3nt: TGTGCCTGGAGGAATGGACTCTCTGGAAACACCATATATTTT
d_gene: NA
j_gene: TRBJ1-3
v_gene: TRBV30
abundance: NA

CDR3aa: CATSRDNDRAYEQYF
CDR3nt: TGTGCCACCAGCAGAGATAACGACAGGGCCTACGAGCAGTACTTC
d_gene: TRBD1
j_gene: TRBJ2-7
v_gene: TRBV15
abundance: NA

CDR3aa: CASSLWVGAEGTQYF
CDR3nt: TGTGCCAGCAGTTTATGGGTAGGGGCCGAGGGGACCCAGTACTTC
d_gene: NA
j_gene: TRBJ2-5
v_gene: TRBV28
abundance: NA

CDR3aa: CAISRPTGGAGTDTQYF
CDR3nt: TGTGCCATCAGTCGACCGACAGGGGGCGCCGGGACAGATACGCAGTATTTT
d_gene: TRBD1
j_gene: TRBJ2-3
v_gene: TRBV10-3
abundance: few

CDR3aa: CASNPAGFTGDTQYF
CDR3nt: TGTGCCAGCAACCCAGCGGGATTTACGGGAGATACGCAGTATTTT
d_gene: TRBD2
j_gene: TRBJ2-3
v_gene: TRBV6-1
abundance: NA

CDR3aa: CASSPGTSRNEQFF
CDR3nt: TGTGCCAGCAGCCCGGGGACTAGCCGTAATGAGCAGTTCTTC
d_gene: TRBD2
j_gene: TRBJ2-1
v_gene: TRBV7-2
abundance: NA

CDR3aa: CAWSLNSNQPQHF
CDR3nt: TGTGCCTGGAGTCTTAATAGCAATCAGCCCCAGCATTTT
d_gene: NA
j_gene: TRBJ1-5
v_gene: TRBV30
abundance: few

CDR3aa: CASSQVQRNQETQYF
CDR3nt: TGTGCCAGCAGCCAAGTACAGCGGAACCAAGAGACCCAGTACTTC
d_gene: NA
j_gene: TRBJ2-5
v_gene: TRBV4-2
abundance: NA

CDR3aa: CASSLRASGANVLTF
CDR3nt: TGTGCCAGCAGCTTAAGGGCTTCTGGGGCCAACGTCCTGACTTTC
d_gene: NA
j_gene: TRBJ2-6
v_gene: TRBV7-8
abundance: once

CDR3aa: CASSSARDRNTEAFF
CDR3nt: TGTGCCAGCAGCTCGGCTAGGGACAGGAACACTGAAGCTTTCTTT
d_gene: TRBD1
j_gene: TRBJ1-1
v_gene: TRBV11-1
abundance: few

CDR3aa: CAWAGQGPDTQYF
CDR3nt: TGTGCCTGGGCCGGACAGGGCCCAGATACGCAGTATTTT
d_gene: TRBD1
j_gene: TRBJ2-3
v_gene: TRBV30
abundance: NA

CDR3aa: CASSSHKYEQYF
CDR3nt: TGTGCCAGCAGCTCACATAAGTACGAGCAGTACTTC
d_gene: NA
j_gene: TRBJ2-7
v_gene: TRBV5-6
abundance: NA

CDR3aa: CASSSVPGQGDTQYF
CDR3nt: TGTGCCAGCAGCTCCGTCCCGGGACAGGGAGATACGCAGTATTTT
d_gene: TRBD1
j_gene: TRBJ2-3
v_gene: TRBV7-2
abundance: NA

CDR3aa: CAWSTGTYEQYF
CDR3nt: TGTGCCTGGAGTACGGGGACCTACGAGCAGTACTTC
d_gene: NA
j_gene: TRBJ2-7
v_gene: TRBV30
abundance: once

CDR3aa: CASSLGTSADAYNEQFF
CDR3nt: TGTGCCAGCAGCTTAGGGACTAGCGCCGACGCTTACAATGAGCAGTTCTTC
d_gene: TRBD2
j_gene: TRBJ2-1
v_gene: TRBV7-9
abundance: once

CDR3aa: CASSSPGTLNTEAFF
CDR3nt: TGCGCCAGCAGCTCCCCCGGGACATTGAACACTGAAGCTTTCTTT
d_gene: NA
j_gene: TRBJ1-1
v_gene: TRBV5-1
abundance: NA

CDR3aa: CASSSLGEDGYTF
CDR3nt: TGTGCCAGCAGCTCCCTTGGGGAGGATGGCTACACCTTC
d_gene: NA
j_gene: TRBJ1-2
v_gene: TRBV5-6
abundance: NA

CDR3aa: CASSSDGNSGANEQFF
CDR3nt: TGTGCCAGCAGCTCCGATGGGAACTCGGGGGCGAATGAGCAGTTCTTC
d_gene: NA
j_gene: TRBJ2-1
v_gene: TRBV7-2
abundance: NA

CDR3aa: CASSPLGMNTEAFF
CDR3nt: TGCGCCAGCAGCCCTTTGGGGATGAACACTGAAGCTTTCTTT
d_gene: NA
j_gene: TRBJ1-1
v_gene: TRBV5-1
abundance: NA

CDR3aa: CASSYSGSTDTQYF
CDR3nt: TGTGCCAGCAGTTACTCGGGTAGCACAGATACGCAGTATTTT
d_gene: NA
j_gene: TRBJ2-3
v_gene: TRBV6-5
abundance: NA

CDR3aa: CASSSVVATDTQYF
CDR3nt: TGTGCCAGCAGCAGCGTGGTGGCGACAGATACGCAGTATTTT
d_gene: NA
j_gene: TRBJ2-3
v_gene: TRBV27
abundance: NA

CDR3aa: CASTQSFPAYEQYF
CDR3nt: TGTGCCAGCACCCAGTCGTTTCCAGCCTACGAGCAGTACTTC
d_gene: NA
j_gene: TRBJ2-7
v_gene: TRBV6-1
abundance: NA

CDR3aa: CASRGRSNTEAFF
CDR3nt: TGTGCCAGCAGGGGACGGTCGAACACTGAAGCTTTCTTT
d_gene: NA
j_gene: TRBJ1-1
v_gene: TRBV28
abundance: many

CDR3aa: CASTGSGELFF
CDR3nt: TGTGCCAGTACAGGGTCCGGGGAGCTGTTTTTT
d_gene: NA
j_gene: TRBJ2-2
v_gene: TRBV19
abundance: NA

CDR3aa: CAWTGSSYEQYF
CDR3nt: TGTGCCTGGACAGGGAGCTCCTACGAGCAGTACTTC
d_gene: NA
j_gene: TRBJ2-7
v_gene: TRBV30
abundance: NA

CDR3aa: CASSSPPWTKNYGYTF
CDR3nt: TGTGCCAGCAGCTCACCCCCCTGGACAAAAAACTATGGCTACACCTTC
d_gene: NA
j_gene: TRBJ1-2
v_gene: TRBV11-2
abundance: many

CDR3aa: CASIETPGAQTVYGYTF
CDR3nt: TGTGCCAGCATCGAGACCCCGGGGGCACAAACCGTCTATGGCTACACCTTC
d_gene: NA
j_gene: TRBJ1-2
v_gene: TRBV27
abundance: NA

CDR3aa: CATSRDRGVGEKLFF
CDR3nt: TGTGCCACCAGCAGAGATCGCGGGGTCGGAGAAAAACTGTTTTTT
d_gene: NA
j_gene: TRBJ1-4
v_gene: TRBV15
abundance: few

CDR3aa: CASSLSSREQYF
CDR3nt: TGTGCCAGCAGTTTGTCCTCCCGGGAGCAGTACTTC
d_gene: NA
j_gene: TRBJ2-7
v_gene: TRBV28
abundance: NA